Sequencing of this T cell receptor beta chain was carried out in a study of blood T cell repertoires in COVID-19. Study-wide context: Material from acute and convalescent COVID-19 was sourced from the United States, Italy and Spain.

The CDR3 consists of 16 residues. V was pared by 4 bases and J by 2 bases, with 7 bases of the junction left unmatched. Germline CDR1 is SGHRS and CDR2 is YFSETQ. In the source study's methods: Estimation of nucleated cell counts was performed using reference gene primer amplification. Only in-frame clones appear in the TCRdb table, and some are missing; sequencing was by immunoSEQ multiplex PCR. V and J calls and clone size come straight from that table; D and trimming were deduced from the DNA. The sample has tens of thousands of clones; over 80% are singletons. Material: peripheral blood. This TCR was sampled from a woman aged 50 to 60 in a cohort sampled during active COVID-19. The chain carries TRBV5-1 and TRBJ1-4, with 8 bases lining up with TRBD1. Here the CDR3 reads CASSTGTGPTNEKLFF. DNA of the CDR3: TGCGCCAGCAGCACCGGGACAGGTCCGACTAATGAAAAACTGTTTTTT. Variable domain in full (rest from reference TRBV5-1 and TRBJ1-4): KAGVTQTPRYLIKTRGQQVTLSCSPISGHRSVSWYQQTPGQGLQFLFEYFSETQRNKGNFPGRFSGRQFSNSRSEMNVSTLELGDSALYLCASSTGTGPTNEKLFFGSGTQLSVL.